The 27 T cell receptor beta chains listed next were all sequenced from one sample in a study of beta chain features in type 1 diabetes. Sequencing targeted expressed TCRB transcripts, as all isolated RNA had been reverse transcribed. The protocol was immunoSEQ multiplex PCR, while the TCRdb copy is restricted to in-frame clones and leaves out a portion. The table lists about 12,000 clones, roughly half of them singletons. Sequenced material: stem cell memory CD4+ T cells from blood. Receptors were obtained from a man aged 18 to 35 in good health.

This clone was recorded only once. The chain uses TRBV2 and TRBJ1-3; a weak D match, TRBD1 (5 bases). In germline, CDR1 is SNHLY, CDR2 FYNNEI. The V and J ends lost 9 bases and 0 bases respectively, with 12 bases between them. The CDR3 is 14 amino acids. This CDR3 reads CARGQALSGNTIYF. In DNA, the CDR3 is TGTGCCAGGGGGCAGGCCCTCTCTGGAAACACCATATATTTT.

The V and J genes are TRBV4-2 and TRBJ2-3; D is undetermined. Germline V gene sequence: CDR1 LGHNA, CDR2 YNFKEQ. Trimming stripped 4 bases from V and 7 bases from J, with 12 bases between. The CDR3 covers 13 residues. The CDR3 protein is CASSPGDGNTQYF. The CDR3 DNA reads TGTGCCAGCAGCCCAGGTGACGGAAATACGCAGTATTTT.

The chain employs TRBV30 and TRBJ1-4, with 7 positions matching TRBD1. Germline CDR1 GTSNPN, CDR2 SVGIG (reference sequence). The V gene end was trimmed by 1 base and the J gene end by 4 bases; junction bases not matched to a gene: 12. CDR3 length equals 17 residues. The CDR3 spells CAWSDTGVSWGNEKLFF. In DNA, the CDR3 is TGTGCCTGGAGTGACACAGGGGTCTCCTGGGGTAATGAAAAACTGTTTTTT. Complete variable domain (other parts from reference TRBV30 and TRBJ1-4): SQTIHQWPATLVQPVGSPLSLECTVEGTSNPNLYWYRQAAGRGLQLLFYSVGIGQISSEVPQNLSASRPQDRQFILSSKKLLLSDSGFYLCAWSDTGVSWGNEKLFFGSGTQLSVL.

There are a few counts of this clone. The CDR3 nucleotides read TGCGCCAGCAGCCAAGGCTCAACTCACTACGAGCAGTACTTC. Its translation: CASSQGSTHYEQYF. The chain is built from TRBV4-3 and TRBJ2-7; no firm D call. Germline V gives CDR1 LGHNA, CDR2 YSLEER. The CDR3 loop spans 14 amino acids. The V gene lost 1 base and the J gene lost 3 bases, with 10 bases spanning the gap.

This clone showed up just a few times. J is TRBJ2-7 and V is TRBV18; 7 nucleotides align to TRBD1. Germline trimming cut 4 bases from V and 3 bases from J; bases unmatched to any gene: 9. CDR3 length: 15 amino acids. Germline loops: CDR1 KGHSH, CDR2 LQKENI. The CDR3 DNA follows: TGTGCCAGCTCACTACGGGACAGCGGACTCTACGAGCAGTACTTC. It codes for CASSLRDSGLYEQYF.

The chain links TRBV5-1 to TRBJ1-4; TRBD1 matches 7 bases. The CDR3 loop spans 15 amino acids. V lost 3 bases and J lost 4; bases outside the gene matches: 6. The germline gives CDR1 SGHRS, CDR2 YFSETQ. CDR3 DNA sequence: TGCGCCAGCAGCTCACAGGGGATTAGTAATGAAAAACTGTTTTTT. This translates into CASSSQGISNEKLFF.

In this sample, this clone turned up a few times. This chain uses TRBV7-2 with TRBJ2-7; 9 nucleotides align to TRBD2. CDR3 size: 15 residues. Germline-derived CDR1 and CDR2 are SGHTA and FQGNSA. The trim removed 5 bases at V and 7 bases at J, leaving 12 bases unmatched. CDR3 loop: CASSPQAGGRGEQYF. CDR3 coding DNA: TGTGCCAGCAGCCCGCAAGCGGGGGGACGCGGGGAGCAGTACTTC.

This chain connects TRBV7-8 to TRBJ1-2; 9 nucleotides line up with TRBD1. This CDR3 comprises 16 residues. The germline CDR1 and CDR2 sequences are SGHVS and FQNEAQ. Trimming removed 0 bases from V and 4 bases from J; junction bases left unmatched: 6. DNA of the CDR3: TGTGCCAGCAGCTTAGCCCCGGGACAGGGCGGCTATGGCTACACCTTC. Amino acid sequence: CASSLAPGQGGYGYTF.

The rearrangement joins TRBV4-1 to TRBJ1-1, with TRBD1 identical over 7 bases. V gave up 4 bases and J gave up 4 bases; unmatched junction bases: 3. The germline V gene encodes CDR1 MGHRA and CDR2 YSYEKL. The CDR3 totals 13 residues. The CDR3 region is CASSPQGVTEAFF. CDR3 in DNA: TGCGCCAGCAGCCCCCAGGGGGTCACTGAAGCTTTCTTT.

This chain connects TRBV27 to TRBJ2-7; TRBD1 might be the D (6 bases). The CDR3 has 14 amino acids. Germline loops: CDR1 MNHEY, CDR2 SMNVEV (reference sequence). V was cut by 6 bases and J by 7 bases, with 19 bases left in between. The CDR3 coding sequence is TGTGCCAGCAGACCTGACAGGCCTCCTGGGGAGCAGTACTTC. This codes for CASRPDRPPGEQYF.

The gene calls are TRBV5-4 and TRBJ2-3; TRBD2 aligns across 10 bases. Germline CDR1 SGHNT, CDR2 YYREEE (reference sequence). The trim removed 5 bases at V and 5 bases at J, leaving 5 bases unmatched. The CDR3 covers 14 residues. The CDR3 loop reads CASRSSGGKDTQYF. In DNA, the CDR3 is TGTGCCAGCAGGAGTAGCGGGGGGAAAGATACGCAGTATTTT. Complete variable domain (other parts from reference TRBV5-4 and TRBJ2-3): ETGVTQSPTHLIKTRGQQVTLRCSSQSGHNTVSWYQQALGQGPQFIFQYYREEENGRGNFPPRFSGLQFPNYSSELNVNALELDDSALYLCASRSSGGKDTQYFGPGTRLTVL.

This sequence joins TRBV7-2 and TRBJ2-5, with D possibly matching TRBD2 (5 bases). The V gene's germline CDR1 is SGHTA and CDR2 FQGNSA. CDR3 size: 14 residues. Between the trimmed V and J ends, which lost 1 base and 3 bases, there was a span of 9 bases. The CDR3 is CASSLGGLKETQYF. The CDR3 nucleotides read TGTGCCAGCAGCTTAGGAGGACTCAAAGAGACCCAGTACTTC.

This clone was recorded only once. CDR3 DNA: TGTGCCAGCAGCTTGGGGCCTCCGTTCCCAGGTACCCTCATTTATGGCTACACCTTC. Translated, it gives CASSLGPPFPGTLIYGYTF. The rearrangement uses TRBV5-5 and TRBJ1-2; unclear D gene. The CDR3 length is 19 residues. V was shortened by 0 bases and J by 5 bases, with 26 bases between the two germline ends. Germline CDR1 reads SGHKS; CDR2 reads YYEKEE (reference sequence).

This rearrangement joins TRBV7-2 to TRBJ2-3, with a tentative D call TRBD2 (5 bases). Trimming left V 5 bases short and J 3 bases short, with 15 bases between. The V gene's germline CDR1 is SGHTA and CDR2 FQGNSA. This CDR3 has 15 amino acids. The CDR3 DNA follows: TGTGCCAGCAGCGCCTCCGGAGGAGTAACAGATACGCAGTATTTT. Translated: CASSASGGVTDTQYF.

V is TRBV11-1 and J is TRBJ1-2, with D tentatively TRBD1 (5 bases). The germline gives CDR1 SGHAT, CDR2 FQDESV (reference sequence). This CDR3 has 13 amino acids. V lost 5 bases, J lost 11 bases, and 18 bases lay in between. The CDR3 region is CASSQPTTASYTF. The CDR3 DNA is TGTGCCAGCAGCCAACCTACGACAGCCTCTTACACCTTC.

This chain links TRBV6-5 with TRBJ1-3; D may be TRBD1 (6 bases). The CDR3 consists of 14 residues. CDR1 and CDR2 from the germline V gene are MNHEY and SVGAGI. V was pared by 6 bases and J by 2 bases, with 11 bases between. CDR3 in DNA: TGTGCCAGCAGCTCACCAGGGGCTGGAAACACCATATATTTT. Translation gives CASSSPGAGNTIYF.

The chain carries TRBV9 and TRBJ2-3, with a possible D match to TRBD1 (5 bases). The CDR3 is made up of 15 amino acids. Trimming pared 2 bases from V and 0 bases from J, leaving 10 bases between. Per germline, CDR1 SGDLS and CDR2 YYNGEE. The CDR3 region has the DNA TGTGCCAGCAGCGTTCAGGGCTCTAGCACAGATACGCAGTATTTT. Translated: CASSVQGSSTDTQYF. The entire variable domain, with the rest obtained from reference TRBV9 and TRBJ2-3, is as follows: DSGVTQTPKHLITATGQRVTLRCSPRSGDLSVYWYQQSLDQGLQFLIQYYNGEERAKGNILERFSAQQFPDLHSELNLSSLELGDSALYFCASSVQGSSTDTQYFGPGTRLTVL.

The chain combines TRBV18 with TRBJ1-3; D remains unclear. CDR1 KGHSH and CDR2 LQKENI come from the germline V gene. Trimming removed 1 base from V and 1 base from J, with 14 bases in between. This CDR3 comprises 17 residues. CDR3 region: CASSPQEAMASGNTIYF. CDR3 bases: TGTGCCAGCTCACCACAGGAGGCTATGGCGTCTGGAAACACCATATATTTT.

The chain links TRBV19 to TRBJ2-2, with unresolved D. Per the germline V gene, CDR1 is LNHDA and CDR2 is SQIVND (reference sequence). Trimming stripped 5 bases from V and 5 bases from J, with 18 bases between. The CDR3 covers 16 residues. The CDR3 sequence: CASSPPDGYFTGELFF. The CDR3 DNA is TGTGCCAGTAGTCCACCCGACGGGTATTTTACCGGGGAGCTGTTTTTT.

The table lists this clone with a count of one. The chain employs TRBV28 and TRBJ1-2; D not certain. V was trimmed by 6 bases and J by 5 bases, leaving 25 bases between them. The CDR3 loop spans 17 amino acids. Germline V CDR1 and CDR2: MDHEN, SYDVKM. CDR3 residues: CASSSNGRVAGEYGYTF. The CDR3 bases are TGTGCCAGCAGCTCAAATGGGAGGGTGGCAGGTGAATATGGCTACACCTTC.

This chain uses TRBV4-1 with TRBJ2-1; 9 bases map to TRBD2. The CDR3 sequence is 13 residues long. The trim removed 4 bases at V and 10 bases at J, leaving 5 bases unmatched. Germline V gene lookup returns CDR1 MGHRA and CDR2 YSYEKL. In DNA form, the CDR3 reads TGCGCCAGCAGCCGGGGACTAGCAGACGAGCAGTTCTTC. Amino acid sequence: CASSRGLADEQFF.

The chain links TRBV11-3 to TRBJ2-2; 7 nucleotides align to TRBD1. Per germline, CDR1 SGHNT and CDR2 YENEEA. The CDR3 runs to 17 residues. Losses at the gene ends were 1 base for V and 5 bases for J; bases not matched to a gene: 10. The CDR3 sequence: CASSLGGQTLATGELFF. The CDR3 DNA reads TGTGCCAGCAGCTTAGGGGGACAGACCTTAGCGACCGGGGAGCTGTTTTTT.

In its sample, this clone was seen a few times. The chain combines TRBV7-2 with TRBJ2-2; 10 nucleotides match TRBD1. The V gene's germline CDR1 is SGHTA and CDR2 FQGNSA. V was pared by 3 bases and J by 7 bases, with 2 bases of the junction left unmatched. This CDR3 has 14 residues. The CDR3: CASSLRTGGGELFF. The CDR3 nucleotides are TGTGCCAGCAGCTTGAGGACAGGGGGCGGGGAGCTGTTTTTT. The variable domain in full, completed from reference TRBV7-2 and TRBJ2-2, reads GAGVSQSPSNKVTEKGKDVELRCDPISGHTALYWYRQSLGQGLEFLIYFQGNSAPDKSGLPSDRFSAERTGGSVSTLTIQRTQQEDSAVYLCASSLRTGGGELFFGEGSRLTVL.

The genes are TRBV19 and TRBJ2-7; D ambiguous. V dropped 4 bases and J dropped 5 bases, with 12 bases sitting between them. CDR1 and CDR2 (germline): LNHDA, SQIVND (reference sequence). The CDR3 has 13 amino acids. The CDR3 sequence: CASSNQRHNEQYF. CDR3 DNA sequence: TGTGCCAGTAGTAACCAACGACACAACGAGCAGTACTTC.

The chain links TRBV7-8 to TRBJ1-2, with D uncertain. V shed 3 bases and J shed 2 bases, with 10 bases lying between them. This CDR3 spans 14 amino acids. Germline V gene data show CDR1 as SGHVS and CDR2 as FQNEAQ. This CDR3 reads CASSFQDWNYGYTF. In DNA form, the CDR3 reads TGTGCCAGCAGCTTCCAGGACTGGAACTATGGCTACACCTTC.

This rearrangement joins TRBV29-1 to TRBJ2-3; 10 bases map to TRBD2. Germline V lookup: CDR1 SQVTM, CDR2 ANQGSEA. This CDR3 contains 15 residues. V shed 4 bases and J 6 bases; nucleotides not matched to a gene: 10. In DNA, the CDR3 is TGCAGCGTTGTAGAAAGCGGGGGGGCCGAGGATACGCAGTATTTT. The encoded protein is CSVVESGGAEDTQYF.

This sequence joins TRBV30 and TRBJ1-4, with D hard to call. This CDR3 is built from 12 residues. The germline V and J ends were trimmed by 5 bases and 12 bases, with 16 bases remaining between them. Looked up from germline, CDR1 is GTSNPN and CDR2 is SVGIG (reference sequence). The CDR3 DNA is TGTGCCTGGGCTAGCACCGTTGGGGAACTGTTTTTT. This gives the protein CAWASTVGELFF.